The table lists the clone carrying this TCR beta chain with many counts. Its antigen remains unknown. This specimen comes from a study of T cell clonality in common variable immunodeficiency. Study conclusions and caveats: Compared with healthy controls, CVID subjects showed increased TCRbeta clonality, mostly in about a third. Fewer deletions and N-nucleotide insertions were reportedly seen in common variable immunodeficiency TCR beta sequences.

Clones were read by immunoSEQ multiplex PCR, and TCRdb kept only the in-frame ones, dropping some. Observed are just over 20,000 clones, no singletons, with the top ten taking around 2.4%. Patients and controls were mostly of Caucasian heritage. CVID subjects were neither ill nor on immunomodulatory or immunosuppressive medication at sampling. The clonotype originates from a human donor with common variable immunodeficiency. Material for sequencing was peripheral blood mononuclear cells.

CDR3 bases read: TGTGCCAGCAGCTACAGCGTACGGGGGTACGAG. Translation gives CASSYSVRGYE. The whole CDR3 region reads CASSYSVRGYEQYF. The V gene is TRBV6-2 or TRBV6-3, the J gene TRBJ2-7, with D possibly TRBD2 on 6 matching bases. The missing CDR3 end, 3 residues past where the read stops, is filled in from the germline J gene. This CDR3 comprises 14 residues. V lost 6 bases to trimming and J lost 4 bases, with 16 bases between them. The germline V gene encodes CDR1 MNHEY and CDR2 SVGEGT.